Each of the 15 T cell receptor beta chains below was sequenced from the same sample in a study of cytomegalovirus exposure and HLA in healthy donors. The PCR ran on 60 Vbeta and 13 Jbeta primers. Only in-frame clones appear in the TCRdb table, and some are missing; sequencing was by immunoSEQ multiplex PCR. Among over 60,000 clones listed, 75% were seen once. The specimen was PBMCs. Receptors originate from a woman in her thirties in good health and CMV-seropositive.

V gene TRBV30 combines with J gene TRBJ1-2; TRBD1 aligns across 12 bases. The CDR3 loop spans 14 amino acids. Germline V gene data show CDR1 as GTSNPN and CDR2 as SVGIG (reference sequence). V was clipped by 3 bases and J by 7 bases; unmatched bases: 6. CDR3 sequence reads: CAWRAGQGACGYTF. The CDR3 DNA reads TGTGCCTGGAGGGCGGGACAGGGGGCGTGTGGCTACACCTTC.

This clone was found a few times. The chain links TRBV7-2 to TRBJ2-7, with D possibly TRBD1 on 6 matching bases. Trimming pared 5 bases from V and 3 bases from J, leaving 17 bases between. This CDR3 is built from 15 residues. Germline CDR1 is SGHTA and CDR2 is FQGNSA. CDR3 amino acids: CASSPSPGHFYEQYF. As DNA, the CDR3 is TGTGCCAGCAGCCCCTCCCCGGGACACTTCTACGAGCAGTACTTC.

The CDR3 DNA reads as TGTGCCAGCAGCTTAGACGGGACTAGCGGGAGGTTTAGCTCCTACAATGAGCAGTTCTTC. Its protein is CASSLDGTSGRFSSYNEQFF. J is TRBJ2-1 and V is TRBV11-2, with 15 positions matching TRBD2. Germline trimming cut 0 bases from V and 0 bases from J; bases unmatched to any gene: 6. CDR1 is SGHAT and CDR2 is FQNNGV in the germline V gene. The CDR3 is made up of 20 amino acids.

This rearrangement joins TRBV7-9 to TRBJ1-5; D uncertain. The V end lost 3 bases, the J end lost 6 bases, and 6 bases lay between the germline ends. This CDR3 has 12 amino acids. Germline V lookup: CDR1 SEHNR, CDR2 FQNEAQ (reference sequence). DNA for the CDR3: TGTGCCAGCAGCTTTTCCGGTCAGCCCCAGCATTTT. This translates into CASSFSGQPQHF.

This clone was recorded at least ten times. This rearrangement joins TRBV7-2 to TRBJ1-2, with 7 bases that match TRBD1. With 6 bases clipped from V and 5 bases from J, the junction kept 12 bases outside the gene matches. The CDR3 runs to 15 residues. Germline-derived CDR1 and CDR2 are SGHTA and FQGNSA. In DNA, the CDR3 is TGTGCCAGCAGGTCCCACAGGGGTGCTGGGTATGGCTACACCTTC. Translating gives CASRSHRGAGYGYTF.

The chain employs TRBV9 and TRBJ1-5; D is ambiguous. This CDR3 has 15 residues. Germline V lookup: CDR1 SGDLS, CDR2 YYNGEE. Trimming left V 5 bases short and J 4 bases short, with 16 bases between. Here the CDR3 reads CASSVTPEINQPQHF. For the CDR3, the DNA is TGTGCCAGCAGTGTTACACCAGAAATAAATCAGCCCCAGCATTTT. Full variable domain (rest looked up from reference TRBV9 and TRBJ1-5): DSGVTQTPKHLITATGQRVTLRCSPRSGDLSVYWYQQSLDQGLQFLIQYYNGEERAKGNILERFSAQQFPDLHSELNLSSLELGDSALYFCASSVTPEINQPQHFGDGTRLSIL.

The chain combines TRBV7-2 with TRBJ2-7; 12 bases line up with TRBD2. The length of the CDR3 is 14 residues. The germline V gene has CDR1 SGHTA and CDR2 FQGNSA. The ends lost 5 bases at V and 5 bases at J; junction bases unmatched: 4. As DNA, the CDR3 is TGTGCCAGCAGCCAGGGACTAGCGGGCCACGAGCAGTACTTC. It encodes CASSQGLAGHEQYF.

The chain couples TRBV28 to TRBJ2-5; 7 bases map to TRBD1. Germline assignment: CDR1 MDHEN and CDR2 SYDVKM. V lost 3 bases to trimming and J lost 5 bases; unmatched junction nucleotides: 12. There are 16 residues in the CDR3. The CDR3 loop reads CASSFPPLQGRETQYF. In DNA, the CDR3 is TGTGCCAGCAGTTTCCCTCCCCTACAGGGGCGGGAGACCCAGTACTTC.

The chain recombines TRBV28 with TRBJ1-2, with D perhaps matching TRBD1 (5 bases). V lost 2 bases and J lost 8, with 12 bases in between. The CDR3 has 13 amino acids. Germline V gene data show CDR1 as MDHEN and CDR2 as SYDVKM. The CDR3 DNA sequence: TGTGCCAGCAGTTTAGGGTTTAAGGGGGGCTACACCTTC. It specifies CASSLGFKGGYTF.

The V gene is TRBV23-1, the J gene TRBJ1-6; 7 bases fit TRBD1. TRBV23-1 is an ORF, with its function uncertain. This CDR3 has 18 amino acids. J lost 6 bases, V lost 5 bases, and 16 bases had no gene match. CDR3: CASSTRTGRNGFNSPLHF. The CDR3, as DNA: TGCGCCAGCAGTACCCGGACAGGTAGAAACGGGTTTAATTCACCCCTCCACTTT.

This clone has only a few counts. The J gene is TRBJ2-7, the V gene TRBV29-1; TRBD1 matches 7 bases. J gave up 2 bases and V 7 bases, and 5 bases lay outside the gene matches. The germline gives CDR1 SQVTM, CDR2 ANQGSEA. This CDR3 contains 12 residues. DNA for the CDR3: TGCAGCGCTAAGACAGGGCCCTACGAGCAGTACTTC. Residues: CSAKTGPYEQYF.

This chain joins TRBV5-1 and TRBJ1-2; D might be TRBD1 (5 bases). The ends were cut back, 0 bases at V and 3 bases at J, with 9 bases in the middle. Germline V gives CDR1 SGHRS, CDR2 YFSETQ. There are 14 residues in the CDR3. The CDR3 loop is CASSLGQGDYGYTF. The CDR3 DNA reads TGCGCCAGCAGCTTGGGCCAGGGCGACTATGGCTACACCTTC.

The V call is TRBV7-3, the J call TRBJ2-2, with D perhaps TRBD2 (5 bases). Germline values: CDR1 SGHTA, CDR2 FQGTGA. The ends were cut back, 4 bases at V and 5 bases at J, with 8 bases in the middle. The CDR3 spans 13 residues. The CDR3 sequence is CASSYSGTGELFF. The CDR3 nucleotides read TGTGCCAGCAGCTACTCGGGGACCGGGGAGCTGTTTTTT.

The gene calls are TRBV11-2 and TRBJ1-1; 7 nucleotides line up with TRBD1. The CDR3 sequence is 13 residues long. Germline CDR1 is SGHAT and CDR2 is FQNNGV. The J segment lost 5 bases and the V segment lost 4 bases, leaving 4 bases of the junction unmatched. In DNA form, the CDR3 reads TGTGCCAGCAGCTGGGACAGTTCTACTGAAGCTTTCTTT. This encodes CASSWDSSTEAFF. The variable domain in full, completed from reference TRBV11-2 and TRBJ1-1, reads EAGVAQSPRYKIIEKRQSVAFWCNPISGHATLYWYQQILGQGPKLLIQFQNNGVVDDSQLPKDRFSAERLKGVDSTLKIQPAKLEDSAVYLCASSWDSSTEAFFGQGTRLTVV.

The rearrangement uses TRBV6-4 and TRBJ1-4; 9 nucleotides agree with TRBD1. The V and J ends lost 4 bases and 6 bases, in that order; junction bases with no gene match: 6. The germline V gene has CDR1 MRHNA and CDR2 SNTAGT. The CDR3 is 15 residues long. The CDR3 region is CASSVGTGRHEKLFF. The CDR3, as DNA: TGTGCCAGCAGTGTCGGGACAGGGCGTCATGAAAAACTGTTTTTT.